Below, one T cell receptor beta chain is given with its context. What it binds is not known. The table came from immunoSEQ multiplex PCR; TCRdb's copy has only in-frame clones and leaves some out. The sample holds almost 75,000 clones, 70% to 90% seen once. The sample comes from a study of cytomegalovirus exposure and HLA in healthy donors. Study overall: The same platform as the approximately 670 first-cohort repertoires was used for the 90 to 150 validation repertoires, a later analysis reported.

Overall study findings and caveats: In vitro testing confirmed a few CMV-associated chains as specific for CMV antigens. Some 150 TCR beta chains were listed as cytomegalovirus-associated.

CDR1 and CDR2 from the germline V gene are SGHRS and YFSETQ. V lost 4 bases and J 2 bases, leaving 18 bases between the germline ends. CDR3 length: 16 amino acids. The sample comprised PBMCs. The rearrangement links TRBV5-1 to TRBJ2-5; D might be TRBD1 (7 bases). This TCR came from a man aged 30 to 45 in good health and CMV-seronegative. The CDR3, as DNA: TGCGCCAGCAGCACGGCGGGACAGAAAGTACAAGAGACCCAGTACTTC. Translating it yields CASSTAGQKVQETQYF.